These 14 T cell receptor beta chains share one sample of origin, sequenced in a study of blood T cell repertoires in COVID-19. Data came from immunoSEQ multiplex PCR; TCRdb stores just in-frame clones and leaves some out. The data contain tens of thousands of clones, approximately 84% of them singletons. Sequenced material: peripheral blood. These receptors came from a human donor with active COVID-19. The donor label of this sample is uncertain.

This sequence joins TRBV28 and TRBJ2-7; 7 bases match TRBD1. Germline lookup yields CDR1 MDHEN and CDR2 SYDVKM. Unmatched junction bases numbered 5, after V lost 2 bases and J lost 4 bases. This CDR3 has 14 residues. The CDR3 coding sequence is TGTGCCAGCAGTTTAGGACAGGTCACATACGAGCAGTACTTC. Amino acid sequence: CASSLGQVTYEQYF.

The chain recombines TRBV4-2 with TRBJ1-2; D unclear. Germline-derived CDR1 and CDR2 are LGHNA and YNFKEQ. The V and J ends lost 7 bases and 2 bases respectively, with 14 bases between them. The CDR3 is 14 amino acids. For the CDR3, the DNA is TGTGCCAGCACCCCCGGTGGAGGGAACTATGGCTACACCTTC. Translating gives CASTPGGGNYGYTF.

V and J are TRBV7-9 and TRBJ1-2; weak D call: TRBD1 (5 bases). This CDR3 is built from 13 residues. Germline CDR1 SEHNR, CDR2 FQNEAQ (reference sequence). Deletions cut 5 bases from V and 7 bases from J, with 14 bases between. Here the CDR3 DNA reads TGTGCCAGCAGCGATGCAGGGTGGGGTGGCTACACCTTC. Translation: CASSDAGWGGYTF.

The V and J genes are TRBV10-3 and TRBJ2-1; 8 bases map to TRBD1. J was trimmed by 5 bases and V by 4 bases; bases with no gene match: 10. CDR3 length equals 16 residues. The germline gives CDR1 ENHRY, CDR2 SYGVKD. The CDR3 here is CAISGGPGQVDNEQFF. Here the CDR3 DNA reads TGTGCCATCAGTGGGGGACCGGGACAGGTCGACAATGAGCAGTTCTTC.

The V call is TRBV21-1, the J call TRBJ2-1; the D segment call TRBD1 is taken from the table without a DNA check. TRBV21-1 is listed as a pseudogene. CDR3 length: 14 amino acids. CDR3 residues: CASSPGVAYNEQFF. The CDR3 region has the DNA TGTGCCAGCAGTCCAGGGGTAGCCTACAATGAGCAGTTCTTC.

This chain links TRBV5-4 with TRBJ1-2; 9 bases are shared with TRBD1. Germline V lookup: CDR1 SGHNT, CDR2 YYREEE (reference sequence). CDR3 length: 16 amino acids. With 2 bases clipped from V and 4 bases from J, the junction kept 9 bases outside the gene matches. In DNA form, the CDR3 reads TGTGCCAGCAGCTTAAGGGACAGGGAAGGCTTCTATGGCTACACCTTC. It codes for CASSLRDREGFYGYTF.

In DNA form, the CDR3 reads TGTGCCAGCAGCCAAGCACAGGGTGAGGCCCAGTACTTC. It is translated as CASSQAQGEAQYF. The rearrangement links TRBV4-2 to TRBJ2-5, with a weak D call TRBD1 (6 bases). Germline V lookup: CDR1 LGHNA, CDR2 YNFKEQ. V gave up 1 base and J gave up 9 bases, with 12 bases separating them. CDR3 length: 13 residues.

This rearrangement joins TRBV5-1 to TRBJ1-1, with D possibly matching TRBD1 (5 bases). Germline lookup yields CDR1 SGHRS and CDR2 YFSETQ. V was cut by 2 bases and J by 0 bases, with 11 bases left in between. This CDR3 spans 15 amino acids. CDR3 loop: CASSFSPDMNTEAFF. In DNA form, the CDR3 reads TGCGCCAGCAGCTTCTCCCCGGACATGAACACTGAAGCTTTCTTT.

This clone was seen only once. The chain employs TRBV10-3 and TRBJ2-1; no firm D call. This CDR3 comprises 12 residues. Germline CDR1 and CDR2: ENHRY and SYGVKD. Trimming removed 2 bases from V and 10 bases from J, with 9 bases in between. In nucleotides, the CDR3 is TGTGCCATCAGTGAGCTGTCGGTGGAGCAGTTCTTC. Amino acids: CAISELSVEQFF.

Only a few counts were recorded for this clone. CDR3: CASSRLAGSGTEAFF. In DNA form, the CDR3 reads TGCGCCAGCAGCCGCTTGGCGGGGTCGGGGACTGAAGCTTTCTTT. The rearrangement joins TRBV5-1 to TRBJ1-1; D gene unclear. In germline, CDR1 is SGHRS, CDR2 YFSETQ. The CDR3 totals 15 residues. V was pared by 4 bases and J by 5 bases, with 18 bases between.

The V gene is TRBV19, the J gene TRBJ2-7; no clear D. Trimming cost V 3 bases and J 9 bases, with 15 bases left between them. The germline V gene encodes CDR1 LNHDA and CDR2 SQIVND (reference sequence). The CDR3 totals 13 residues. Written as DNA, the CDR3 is TGTGCCAGTAGTATTGAGTTAACCCGAGGGCAGTACTTC. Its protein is CASSIELTRGQYF.

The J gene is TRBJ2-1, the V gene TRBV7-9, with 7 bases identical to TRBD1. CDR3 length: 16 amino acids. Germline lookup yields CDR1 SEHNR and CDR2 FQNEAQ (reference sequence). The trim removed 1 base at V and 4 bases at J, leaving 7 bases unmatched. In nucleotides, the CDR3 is TGTGCCAGCAGCTTAGTCGGTAGGGGGCCTTACAATGAGCAGTTCTTC. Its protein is CASSLVGRGPYNEQFF.

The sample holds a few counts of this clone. CDR3 in amino acids: CASSHPPGQGQGISSGGSENIQYF. The CDR3 DNA reads TGTGCCAGCAGCCATCCCCCGGGACAGGGACAAGGGATATCAAGCGGGGGGTCTGAAAACATTCAGTACTTC. This chain joins TRBV3-1 (or the pseudogene TRBV3-2) and TRBJ2-4; perhaps D is TRBD1 or TRBD2 (9 bases each). Germline V CDR1 and CDR2: LGHDT, YNNKEL (reference sequence). CDR3 size: 24 residues. With 3 bases removed from V and 5 bases from J, the gap between germline ends came to 41 bases.

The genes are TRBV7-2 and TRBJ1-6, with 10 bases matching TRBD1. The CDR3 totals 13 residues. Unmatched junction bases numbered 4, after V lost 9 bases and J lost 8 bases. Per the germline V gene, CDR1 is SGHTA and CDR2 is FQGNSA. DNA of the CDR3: TGTGCCAGTGGGGGACAGGGGTATTCACCCCTCCACTTT. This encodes CASGGQGYSPLHF.